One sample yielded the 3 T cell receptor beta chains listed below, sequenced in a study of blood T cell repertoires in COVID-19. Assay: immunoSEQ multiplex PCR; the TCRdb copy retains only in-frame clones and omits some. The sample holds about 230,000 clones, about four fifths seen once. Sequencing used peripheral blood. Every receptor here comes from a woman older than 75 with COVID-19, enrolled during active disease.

CDR3 residues: CASTTEYYGYTF. The CDR3 DNA reads as TGTGCCAGCACGACAGAATATTATGGCTACACCTTC. The V gene is TRBV28, the J gene TRBJ1-2, with D perhaps TRBD1 (5 bases). The CDR3 sequence is 12 residues long. The V and J ends lost 7 bases and 5 bases respectively, with 11 bases between them. From germline, CDR1 is MDHEN and CDR2 SYDVKM.

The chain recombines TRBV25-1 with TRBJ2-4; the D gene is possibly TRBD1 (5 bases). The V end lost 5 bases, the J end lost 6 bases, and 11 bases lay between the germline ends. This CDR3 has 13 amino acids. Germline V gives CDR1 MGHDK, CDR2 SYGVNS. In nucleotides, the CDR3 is TGTGCCAGCAGTCTCAGGGTCGGAAACATTCAGTACTTC. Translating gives CASSLRVGNIQYF.

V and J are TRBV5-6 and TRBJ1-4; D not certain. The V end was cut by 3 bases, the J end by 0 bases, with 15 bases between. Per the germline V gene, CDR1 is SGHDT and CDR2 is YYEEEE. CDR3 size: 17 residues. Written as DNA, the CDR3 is TGTGCCAGCAGCTCCTGGGGAGAAGCTGCAACTAATGAAAAACTGTTTTTT. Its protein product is CASSSWGEAATNEKLFF.